The clone carrying this TCR beta chain occurred many times. Its antigen is currently unknown. It was RNA transcripts that yielded the amplified TCR beta CDR3 regions. In the first-round RT-PCR of the TCR CDR3, the HTBI primer set was used. TCRdb re-called the multiplex PCR reads with MiXCR, one entry per CDR3 protein. The sample has about half a million distinct CDR3 sequences, 16% seen once. Diagnostic decisions used clinical symptoms, serum thyroxine and TRAb, thyroid ultrasound and orbital computed tomography. This entry belongs to a study of T cells in Graves' hyperthyroidism and ophthalmopathy. Study context: Peripheral blood specimens were obtained at initial diagnosis, prior to any treatment.

Points from the study as a whole: Model predictions of ophthalmopathy came a median about six months before onset.

This receptor was obtained from a woman aged 25 to 39 with Graves' ophthalmopathy. The sequenced sample was blood.

In nucleotides, the CDR3 is TGTGCCAGCAGTTCCCCGACAGGGGGCTATGGCTACACCTTC. This sequence encodes CASSSPTGGYGYTF. The chain employs TRBV28 and TRBJ1-2; 9 nucleotides line up with TRBD1. Germline values: CDR1 MDHEN, CDR2 SYDVKM. Trimming at V came to 4 bases and at J to 4 bases, leaving 4 bases not matched to a gene. The CDR3 sequence is 14 residues long.